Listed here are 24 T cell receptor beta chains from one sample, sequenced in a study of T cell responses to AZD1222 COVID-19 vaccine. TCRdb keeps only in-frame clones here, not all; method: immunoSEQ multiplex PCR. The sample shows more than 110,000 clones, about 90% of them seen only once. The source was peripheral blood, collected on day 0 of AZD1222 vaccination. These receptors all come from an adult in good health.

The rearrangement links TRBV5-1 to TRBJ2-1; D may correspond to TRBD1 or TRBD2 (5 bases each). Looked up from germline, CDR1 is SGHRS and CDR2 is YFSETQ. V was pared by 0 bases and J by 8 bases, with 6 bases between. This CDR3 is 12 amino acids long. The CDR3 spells CASSLGGDEQFF. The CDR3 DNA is TGCGCCAGCAGCTTGGGAGGGGATGAGCAGTTCTTC.

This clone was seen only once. The DNA for the CDR3 is TGTGCCAGCACCGACCCCTTGAGTTCGCGAGAGACCCAGTACTTC. It is translated as CASTDPLSSRETQYF. The chain carries TRBV3-1 (or the pseudogene TRBV3-2) and TRBJ2-5; D is uncertain. CDR3 length: 15 amino acids. Trimming removed 7 bases at V and 4 bases at J, with 19 bases between. Germline values: CDR1 LGHDT, CDR2 YNNKEL (reference sequence).

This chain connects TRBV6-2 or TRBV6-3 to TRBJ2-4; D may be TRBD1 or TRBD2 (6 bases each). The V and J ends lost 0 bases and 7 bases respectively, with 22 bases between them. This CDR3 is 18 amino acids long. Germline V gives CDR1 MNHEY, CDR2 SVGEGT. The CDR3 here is CASSYSGHTGKGGNIQYF. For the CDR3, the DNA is TGTGCCAGCAGTTACTCAGGCCATACAGGGAAGGGAGGTAACATTCAGTACTTC.

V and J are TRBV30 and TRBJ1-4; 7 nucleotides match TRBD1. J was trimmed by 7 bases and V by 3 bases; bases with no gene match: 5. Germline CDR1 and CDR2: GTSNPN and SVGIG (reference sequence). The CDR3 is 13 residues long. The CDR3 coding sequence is TGTGCCTGGAGCATAGGGGGCGCTGAAAAACTGTTTTTT. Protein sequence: CAWSIGGAEKLFF.

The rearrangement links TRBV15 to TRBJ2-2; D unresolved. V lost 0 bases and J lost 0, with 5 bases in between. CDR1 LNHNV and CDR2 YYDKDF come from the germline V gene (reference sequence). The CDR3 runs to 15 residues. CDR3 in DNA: TGTGCCACCAGCAGAGAGGATTCGAACACCGGGGAGCTGTTTTTT. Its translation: CATSREDSNTGELFF. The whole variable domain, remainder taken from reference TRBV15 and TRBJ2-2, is DAMVIQNPRYQVTQFGKPVTLSCSQTLNHNVMYWYQQKSSQAPKLLFHYYDKDFNNEADTPDNFQSRRPNTSFCFLDIRSPGLGDTAMYLCATSREDSNTGELFFGEGSRLTVL.

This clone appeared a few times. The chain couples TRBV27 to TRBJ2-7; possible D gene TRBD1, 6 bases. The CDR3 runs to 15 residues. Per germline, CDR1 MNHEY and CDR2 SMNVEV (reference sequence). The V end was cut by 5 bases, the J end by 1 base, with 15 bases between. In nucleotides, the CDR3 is TGTGCCAGCAGTCCTGAGACAGGTTCATCCTACGAGCAGTACTTC. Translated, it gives CASSPETGSSYEQYF.

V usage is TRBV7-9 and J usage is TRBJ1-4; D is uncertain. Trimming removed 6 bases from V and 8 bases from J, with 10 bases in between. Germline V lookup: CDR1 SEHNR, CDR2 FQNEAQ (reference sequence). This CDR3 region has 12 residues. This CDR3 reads CASRRDGEKLFF. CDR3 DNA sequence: TGTGCCAGCAGGAGGGATGGAGAAAAACTGTTTTTT.

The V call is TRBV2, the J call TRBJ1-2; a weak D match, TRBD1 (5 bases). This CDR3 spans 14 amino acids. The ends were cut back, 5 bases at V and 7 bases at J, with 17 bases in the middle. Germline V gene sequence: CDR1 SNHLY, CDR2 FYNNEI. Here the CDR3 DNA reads TGTGCCAGCAGTCGCCCGACAGTTAGGAGTGGCTACACCTTC. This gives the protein CASSRPTVRSGYTF. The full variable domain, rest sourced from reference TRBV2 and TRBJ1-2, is EPEVTQTPSHQVTQMGQEVILRCVPISNHLYFYWYRQILGQKVEFLVSFYNNEISEKSEIFDDQFSVERPDGSNFTLKIRSTKLEDSAMYFCASSRPTVRSGYTFGSGTRLTVV.

In nucleotides, the CDR3 is TGTGCCAGCAGCGGGGGACTAGCGGGAGGGTCCAGTCCCTACGAGCAGTACTTC. Residues: CASSGGLAGGSSPYEQYF. The J gene is TRBJ2-7, the V gene TRBV27, with 16 bases fitting TRBD2. The germline V gene has CDR1 MNHEY and CDR2 SMNVEV (reference sequence). V lost 6 bases to trimming and J lost 2 bases; unmatched junction nucleotides: 10. CDR3 length: 18 amino acids.

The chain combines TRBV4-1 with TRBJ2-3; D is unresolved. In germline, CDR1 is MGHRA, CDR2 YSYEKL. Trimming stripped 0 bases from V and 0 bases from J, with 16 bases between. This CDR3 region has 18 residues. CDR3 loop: CASSQDGASGYSTDTQYF. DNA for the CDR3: TGCGCCAGCAGCCAAGATGGTGCTAGTGGTTACAGCACAGATACGCAGTATTTT.

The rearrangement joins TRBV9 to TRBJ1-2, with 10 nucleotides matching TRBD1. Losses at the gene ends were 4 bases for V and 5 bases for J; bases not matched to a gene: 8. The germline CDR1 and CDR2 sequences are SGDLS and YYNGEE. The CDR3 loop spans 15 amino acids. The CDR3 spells CASSPRDRGSYGYTF. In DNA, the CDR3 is TGTGCCAGCAGCCCCCGGGACAGGGGTAGTTATGGCTACACCTTC.

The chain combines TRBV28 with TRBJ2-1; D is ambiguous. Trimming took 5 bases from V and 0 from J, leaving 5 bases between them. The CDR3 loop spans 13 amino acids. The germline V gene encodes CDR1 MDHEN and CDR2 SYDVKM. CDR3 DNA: TGTGCCAGCAGTCATCCCTCCTACAATGAGCAGTTCTTC. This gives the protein CASSHPSYNEQFF.

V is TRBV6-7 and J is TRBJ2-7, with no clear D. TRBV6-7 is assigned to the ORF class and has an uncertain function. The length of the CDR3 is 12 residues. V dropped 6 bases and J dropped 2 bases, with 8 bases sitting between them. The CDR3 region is CASRGKPYEQYF. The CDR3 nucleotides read TGTGCCAGCAGGGGGAAACCCTACGAGCAGTACTTC.

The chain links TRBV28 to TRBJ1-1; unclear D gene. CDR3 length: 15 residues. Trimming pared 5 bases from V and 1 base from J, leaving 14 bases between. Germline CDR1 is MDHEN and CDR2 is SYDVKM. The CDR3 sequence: CASSAWPESNTEAFF. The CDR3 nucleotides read TGTGCCAGCAGTGCCTGGCCGGAGTCGAACACTGAAGCTTTCTTT. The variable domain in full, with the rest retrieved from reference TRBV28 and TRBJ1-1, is DVKVTQSSRYLVKRTGEKVFLECVQDMDHENMFWYRQDPGLGLRLIYFSYDVKMKEKGDIPEGYSVSREKKERFSLILESASTNQTSMYLCASSAWPESNTEAFFGQGTRLTVV.

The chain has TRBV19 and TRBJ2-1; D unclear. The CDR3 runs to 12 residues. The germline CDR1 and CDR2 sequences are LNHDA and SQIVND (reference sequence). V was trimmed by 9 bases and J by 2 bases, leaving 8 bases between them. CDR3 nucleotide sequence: TGTGCCAGCCTCGGACCCTACAATGAGCAGTTCTTC. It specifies CASLGPYNEQFF.

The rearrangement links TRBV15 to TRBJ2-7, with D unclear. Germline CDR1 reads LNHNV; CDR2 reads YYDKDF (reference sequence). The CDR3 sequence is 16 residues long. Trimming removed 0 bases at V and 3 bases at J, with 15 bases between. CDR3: CATSRDPPFLGYEQYF. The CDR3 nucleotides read TGTGCCACCAGCAGAGATCCCCCGTTCCTGGGCTACGAGCAGTACTTC.

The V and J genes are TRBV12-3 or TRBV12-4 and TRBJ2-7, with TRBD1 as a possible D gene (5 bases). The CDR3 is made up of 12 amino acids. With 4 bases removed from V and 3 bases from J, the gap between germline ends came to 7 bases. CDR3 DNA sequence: TGTGCCAGCAGTTCGGACATCTACGAGCAGTACTTC. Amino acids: CASSSDIYEQYF.

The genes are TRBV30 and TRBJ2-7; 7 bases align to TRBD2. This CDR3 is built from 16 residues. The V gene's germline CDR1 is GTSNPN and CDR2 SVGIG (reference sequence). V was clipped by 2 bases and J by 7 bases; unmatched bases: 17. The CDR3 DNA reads TGTGCCTGGAGTCGGCCGGGAGGCATCTTGAGTGGAGAGCAGTACTTC. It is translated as CAWSRPGGILSGEQYF.

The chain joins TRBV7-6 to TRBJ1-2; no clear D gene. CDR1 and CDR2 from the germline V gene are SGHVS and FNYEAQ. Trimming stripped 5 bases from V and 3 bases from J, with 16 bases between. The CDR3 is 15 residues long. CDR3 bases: TGTGCCAGCAGCCCTAACCTGGCAGGTGACTATGGCTACACCTTC. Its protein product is CASSPNLAGDYGYTF.

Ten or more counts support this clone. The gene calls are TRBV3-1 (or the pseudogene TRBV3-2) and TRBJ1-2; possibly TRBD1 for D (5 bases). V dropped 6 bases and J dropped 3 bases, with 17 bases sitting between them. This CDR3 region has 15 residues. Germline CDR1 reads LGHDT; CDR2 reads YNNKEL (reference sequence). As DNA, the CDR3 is TGTGCCAGCAGTTCCTGGCAGGGATCCTACTATGGCTACACCTTC. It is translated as CASSSWQGSYYGYTF.

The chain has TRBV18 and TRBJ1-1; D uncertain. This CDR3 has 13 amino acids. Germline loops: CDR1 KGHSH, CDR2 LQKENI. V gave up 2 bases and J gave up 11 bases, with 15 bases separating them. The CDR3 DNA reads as TGTGCCAGCTCACCAGACCGGTTACACGGGGCTTTCTTT. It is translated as CASSPDRLHGAFF. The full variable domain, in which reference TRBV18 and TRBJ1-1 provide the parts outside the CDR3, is NAGVMQNPRHLVRRRGQEARLRCSPMKGHSHVYWYRQLPEEGLKFMVYLQKENIIDESGMPKERFSAEFPKEGPSILRIQQVVRGDSAAYFCASSPDRLHGAFFGQGTRLTVV.

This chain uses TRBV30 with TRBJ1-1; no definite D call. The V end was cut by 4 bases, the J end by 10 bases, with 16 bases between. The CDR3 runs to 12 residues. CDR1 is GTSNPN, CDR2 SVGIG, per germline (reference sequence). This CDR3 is CAWISSPNRAFF. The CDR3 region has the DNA TGTGCCTGGATTTCATCCCCTAACAGAGCTTTCTTT.

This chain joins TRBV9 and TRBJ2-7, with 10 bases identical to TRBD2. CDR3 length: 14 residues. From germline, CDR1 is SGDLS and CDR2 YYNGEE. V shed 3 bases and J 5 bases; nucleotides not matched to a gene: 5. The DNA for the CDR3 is TGTGCCAGCAGCGCCACTAGCGGGATCAACGAGCAGTACTTC. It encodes CASSATSGINEQYF. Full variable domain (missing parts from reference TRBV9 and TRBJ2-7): DSGVTQTPKHLITATGQRVTLRCSPRSGDLSVYWYQQSLDQGLQFLIQYYNGEERAKGNILERFSAQQFPDLHSELNLSSLELGDSALYFCASSATSGINEQYFGPGTRLTVT.

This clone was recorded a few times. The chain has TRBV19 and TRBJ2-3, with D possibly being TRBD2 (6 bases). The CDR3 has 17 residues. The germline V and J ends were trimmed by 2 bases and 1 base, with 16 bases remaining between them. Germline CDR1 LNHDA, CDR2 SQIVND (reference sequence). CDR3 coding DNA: TGTGCCAGTAGTATACAGGGCACGGGAGCGGGCACAGATACGCAGTATTTT. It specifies CASSIQGTGAGTDTQYF.